These 5 T cell receptor beta chains originate from one sample sequenced in a study of cytomegalovirus exposure and HLA in healthy donors. Use of 60 Vbeta and 13 Jbeta primers characterized the PCR. TCRdb keeps only in-frame clones here, not all; method: immunoSEQ multiplex PCR. This table has approximately 110,000 clones, 73% appearing once. Sequenced: PBMCs. These receptors originate from a woman aged 40 to 49 in good health and CMV-seronegative.

V is TRBV4-2 and J is TRBJ1-2; D gene uncertain. V was clipped by 3 bases and J by 8 bases, with 16 bases between them. From germline, CDR1 is LGHNA and CDR2 YNFKEQ. This CDR3 has 14 amino acids. For the CDR3, the DNA is TGTGCCAGCAGCCAGCCCCTTGGCCCAAACGGCTACACCTTC. Amino acid sequence: CASSQPLGPNGYTF.

The chain is built from TRBV11-2 and TRBJ2-3, with 12 bases identical to TRBD2. The length of the CDR3 is 17 residues. The germline CDR1 and CDR2 sequences are SGHAT and FQNNGV. The junction had 14 bases not matched to a gene; V was cut back by 5 bases and J by 8 bases. The CDR3 DNA reads as TGTGCCAGCAGCCAGAACCCGACTAGCGGGAGCGAAAGTACGCAGTATTTT. As protein: CASSQNPTSGSESTQYF.

V is TRBV4-3 and J is TRBJ2-7; TRBD2 matches at 9 bases. This CDR3 is built from 16 residues. Per the germline V gene, CDR1 is LGHNA and CDR2 is YSLEER. Trimming removed 5 bases from V and 2 bases from J; junction bases left unmatched: 10. CDR3 sequence reads: CASSLTSSGGPYEQYF. The DNA of the CDR3 is TGCGCCAGCAGCTTGACCTCGAGCGGGGGGCCCTACGAGCAGTACTTC.

This clone appeared a single time. V gene TRBV10-3 combines with J gene TRBJ2-3, with TRBD2 matching 9 bases. After removal of 5 bases from V and 3 bases from J, the junction contained 12 bases not matched to a gene. Germline loops: CDR1 ENHRY, CDR2 SYGVKD. The CDR3 totals 17 residues. The CDR3 DNA reads TGTGCCATCAGTAAGGGGGGAGCGGGGGGCCGGACAGATACGCAGTATTTT. This translates into CAISKGGAGGRTDTQYF.

The chain is built from TRBV4-3 and TRBJ1-6; unclear D gene. V was clipped by 0 bases and J by 0 bases, with 3 bases between them. Germline lookup yields CDR1 LGHNA and CDR2 YSLEER. CDR3 size: 15 residues. The CDR3 spells CASSQDFSYNSPLHF. As DNA, the CDR3 is TGCGCCAGCAGCCAAGACTTCTCCTATAATTCACCCCTCCACTTT.